The rows below give T cell receptor beta chains drawn from one sample of a study of cytomegalovirus exposure and HLA in healthy donors. Sequencing was performed with immunoSEQ multiplex PCR; in TCRdb, only in-frame clones are kept and a portion is missing. Of fewer than 200,000 clones in the sample, about four fifths were seen once. The sample comprised PBMCs. Receptor source: a woman younger than 30 in good health and CMV-seronegative. Both conserved end residues are part of each CDR3. The order of the fields is D gene, clone size, V gene, J gene, CDR3 protein, CDR3 DNA. The D gene is left open where the match is weak. A row's size may be missing; if present it is once, few, many or a size class.

D: -
size: -
V: TRBV10-3
J: TRBJ1-1
CDR3: CAIRTQTENTEAFF
DNA: TGTGCCATCAGGACCCAGACTGAAAACACTGAAGCTTTCTTT

D: TRBD2
size: few
V: TRBV4-2
J: TRBJ2-1
CDR3: CASSQASGSYNEQFF
DNA: TGTGCCAGCAGCCAAGCTAGCGGGAGCTACAATGAGCAGTTCTTC

D: TRBD2
size: once
V: TRBV7-2
J: TRBJ2-1
CDR3: CASSLVWTSGEQFF
DNA: TGTGCCAGCAGCTTAGTTTGGACTAGCGGCGAGCAGTTCTTC

D: TRBD1
size: -
V: TRBV2
J: TRBJ2-7
CDR3: CASSGQVRYEQYF
DNA: TGTGCCAGCAGCGGACAGGTCCGCTACGAGCAGTACTTC

D: TRBD2
size: -
V: TRBV5-1
J: TRBJ2-1
CDR3: CASSSLGLVSYNEQFF
DNA: TGCGCCAGCAGCTCCCTAGGACTAGTGTCCTACAATGAGCAGTTCTTC

D: -
size: -
V: TRBV29-1
J: TRBJ2-2
CDR3: CSVAVAVNTGELFF
DNA: TGCAGCGTTGCGGTAGCGGTAAACACCGGGGAGCTGTTTTTT

D: TRBD1
size: -
V: TRBV2
J: TRBJ2-5
CDR3: CASNPRTGKETQYF
DNA: TGTGCCAGCAATCCTAGGACAGGGAAAGAGACCCAGTACTTC

D: -
size: -
V: TRBV29-1
J: TRBJ2-2
CDR3: CSVDRLASNTGELFF
DNA: TGCAGCGTTGATCGCCTAGCTTCGAACACCGGGGAGCTGTTTTTT

D: -
size: -
V: TRBV6-1
J: TRBJ2-7
CDR3: CASSEDQAYEQYF
DNA: TGTGCCAGCAGTGAAGATCAGGCCTACGAGCAGTACTTC

D: TRBD1
size: -
V: TRBV6-6
J: TRBJ1-5
CDR3: CASSRQGVYNQPQHF
DNA: TGTGCCAGCAGTAGACAGGGGGTTTACAATCAGCCCCAGCATTTT

D: -
size: -
V: TRBV2
J: TRBJ2-4
CDR3: CASMLQGGFGNIQYF
DNA: TGTGCCAGCATGCTACAGGGGGGGTTTGGAAACATTCAGTACTTC

D: -
size: -
V: TRBV10-2
J: TRBJ1-1
CDR3: CASKDRIDTEAFF
DNA: TGCGCCAGCAAGGACAGAATCGACACTGAAGCTTTCTTT

D: -
size: -
V: TRBV27
J: TRBJ2-5
CDR3: CASNPGQETQYF
DNA: TGTGCCAGCAACCCGGGCCAAGAGACCCAGTACTTC

D: TRBD2
size: -
V: TRBV28
J: TRBJ2-5
CDR3: CASINLAGGSETQYF
DNA: TGTGCCAGCATCAACCTAGCGGGAGGATCAGAGACCCAGTACTTC

D: -
size: -
V: TRBV7-9
J: TRBJ2-1
CDR3: CASSSGLYGSSYNEQFF
DNA: TGTGCCAGCAGCTCTGGACTATATGGGAGCTCCTACAATGAGCAGTTCTTC

D: -
size: -
V: TRBV5-1
J: TRBJ1-1
CDR3: CASSFREFQQDTEAFF
DNA: TGCGCCAGCAGCTTTAGGGAATTCCAACAGGACACTGAAGCTTTCTTT

D: -
size: -
V: TRBV27
J: TRBJ2-2
CDR3: CASSFVRIMNTGELFF
DNA: TGTGCCAGCAGTTTCGTCAGAATCATGAACACCGGGGAGCTGTTTTTT

D: TRBD2
size: -
V: TRBV2
J: TRBJ2-1
CDR3: CASSRAPGGRNNEQFF
DNA: TGTGCCAGCAGTCGTGCTCCGGGAGGGCGGAACAATGAGCAGTTCTTC

D: TRBD2
size: -
V: TRBV10-2
J: TRBJ2-7
CDR3: CASSVGTSGYEQYF
DNA: TGCGCCAGCAGTGTCGGGACTAGCGGCTACGAGCAGTACTTC

D: TRBD1
size: -
V: TRBV5-1
J: TRBJ1-2
CDR3: CASSFGDRDVDGYTF
DNA: TGCGCCAGCAGCTTTGGGGACAGGGACGTGGATGGCTACACCTTC

D: TRBD2
size: -
V: TRBV27
J: TRBJ2-2
CDR3: CASSLSSGGGNTGELFF
DNA: TGTGCCAGCAGTTTATCTTCGGGAGGCGGGAACACCGGGGAGCTGTTTTTT

D: TRBD2
size: -
V: TRBV18
J: TRBJ2-2
CDR3: CASSALAGEAGELFF
DNA: TGTGCCAGCTCAGCCCTAGCGGGAGAGGCCGGGGAGCTGTTTTTT